The 6 T cell receptor beta chains below come from one sample, sequenced in a study of PD-1 blockade in classical Hodgkin lymphoma. As for time point: cycle 4 day 1 (C4D1), after six to seven weeks of nivolumab. In every patient, relapse followed autologous stem cell transplantation, while exposure to brentuximab vedotin differed. Clones were sequenced by immunoSEQ multiplex PCR, and TCRdb holds only the in-frame ones, with some missing. The sample gives roughly 27,000 clones, 55% to 85% of which show up once; under 4.5% is in the top ten. Source: peripheral blood mononuclear cells (PBMCs), taken before the fourth cycle of nivolumab. These TCRs come from a human donor with classical Hodgkin lymphoma.

The V and J genes are TRBV19 and TRBJ2-5; D assignment may be TRBD1 or TRBD2 (5 bases each). CDR1 and CDR2 (germline): LNHDA, SQIVND (reference sequence). With 6 bases removed from V and 2 bases from J, the gap between germline ends came to 13 bases. The CDR3 extends over 14 amino acids. The CDR3 reads CASRTRDLQETQYF. The CDR3 DNA follows: TGTGCCAGTAGAACTAGGGACCTACAAGAGACCCAGTACTTC.

This clone came up a few times. The chain employs TRBV15 and TRBJ1-2; a possible D gene is TRBD1 (6 bases). The CDR3 is made up of 14 amino acids. Deletions cut 5 bases from V and 6 bases from J, with 16 bases between. From germline, CDR1 is LNHNV and CDR2 YYDKDF (reference sequence). The CDR3 loop is CATSYYRVEHGYTF. CDR3 in DNA: TGTGCCACCAGCTACTACAGGGTCGAGCATGGCTACACCTTC. The whole variable domain, filled in from reference TRBV15 and TRBJ1-2, reads DAMVIQNPRYQVTQFGKPVTLSCSQTLNHNVMYWYQQKSSQAPKLLFHYYDKDFNNEADTPDNFQSRRPNTSFCFLDIRSPGLGDTAMYLCATSYYRVEHGYTFGSGTRLTVV.

The chain couples TRBV25-1 to TRBJ2-3, with D uncertain. The germline V and J ends were trimmed by 3 bases and 1 base, with 20 bases remaining between them. Germline V lookup: CDR1 MGHDK, CDR2 SYGVNS. The CDR3 has 18 amino acids. CDR3 DNA: TGTGCCAGCAGTGATTCCTTGGGGAATTTTGTGGGCACAGATACGCAGTATTTT. Its translation: CASSDSLGNFVGTDTQYF.

The V and J genes are TRBV13 and TRBJ2-5, with D perhaps given as TRBD1 or TRBD2 (5 bases each). The CDR3 covers 16 residues. The V gene lost 7 bases and the J gene lost 5 bases, with 23 bases spanning the gap. Germline CDR1 is PRHDT and CDR2 is FYEKMQ (reference sequence). CDR3 coding DNA: TGTGCCAGCACCCAGAGGAGGTGGGGCCGAGGCGAGACCCAGTACTTC. It yields the protein CASTQRRWGRGETQYF.

In DNA, the CDR3 is TGTGCCAGCAGTTACGACTGGGACGCATACAATGAGCAGTTCTTC. The encoded protein is CASSYDWDAYNEQFF. The chain employs TRBV6-5 and TRBJ2-1, with D perhaps assigned TRBD1 or TRBD2 (5 bases each). This CDR3 has 15 residues. CDR1 and CDR2 (germline): MNHEY, SVGAGI. V dropped 2 bases and J dropped 4 bases, with 12 bases sitting between them.

This rearrangement joins TRBV5-7 to TRBJ2-3; a possible D gene is TRBD1 (7 bases). TRBV5-7 is known as an ORF, though its function is uncertain. V lost 1 base to trimming and J lost 10 bases, with 13 bases between them. This CDR3 comprises 13 residues. The CDR3 reads CASSLQGGSAQYF. CDR3 coding DNA: TGTGCCAGCAGCTTGCAGGGGGGATCTGCGCAGTATTTT.